The source of this TCR beta chain is a study of cytomegalovirus exposure and HLA in healthy donors. On the study more broadly: HLA-typed donors were the source of about 85 million unique TCRs, which an early data release held.

Vbeta (60) and Jbeta (13) primers were used in the PCR. Repertoires were generated with immunoSEQ multiplex PCR, while TCRdb's copy carries only in-frame clones and drops some. The sample records 130,000 to 150,000 clones, more than 70% being singletons. These donors counted as nominally healthy when sampled, but unrecorded immune exposures were likely. The sequenced sample consisted of PBMCs. This sequence originates from a woman aged 50 to 60 in good health and CMV-seronegative.

DNA of the CDR3: TGTGCCAGTAGTTTCAGAGGTTATAGCAATCAGCCCCAGCATTTT. It yields the protein CASSFRGYSNQPQHF. The V call is TRBV19, the J call TRBJ1-5, with D uncertain. Trimming took 5 bases from V and 0 from J, leaving 11 bases between them. The CDR3 has 15 amino acids. Germline CDR1 reads LNHDA; CDR2 reads SQIVND (reference sequence).